This is a list of T cell receptor beta chains from one sample in a study of T cell repertoires in cytomegalovirus infection. Their specific antigens are unknown. TCRdb re-analysed the reads in MiXCR, keeping a single row per CDR3 protein. This table holds about 770,000 distinct CDR3 sequences, approximately 32% found once. Source: cultured CD8+ T cells from PBMCs, taken from culture after CMV antigen stimulation. All receptors come from a human donor in good health (CMV status not recorded). Some clones in this sample may be carry-over from other donors' samples. CDR3s include the opening cysteine and the closing phenylalanine or tryptophan. D genes are given only for firm matches. A clone size is listed for some rows: how often the clone was seen (once, few, many), or a class if it is expanded.

size: -
J: TRBJ2-1
V: TRBV27
D: -
DNA: TGTGCCAGCAGTTTATCGATGAGGGAAGGGGGGAATGAGCAGTTCTTC
CDR3: CASSLSMREGGNEQFF

size: few
J: TRBJ2-6
V: TRBV5-6
D: -
DNA: TGTGCCAGCAGCTCCACCAGGGGGGTTTCCTCAATCTCTGGGGCCAACGTCCTGACTTTC
CDR3: CASSSTRGVSSISGANVLTF

size: few
J: TRBJ1-5
V: TRBV25-1
D: TRBD1
DNA: TGTGCCAGCGGCCGGACAGGAGATAGCAATCAGCCCCAGCATTTT
CDR3: CASGRTGDSNQPQHF

size: -
J: TRBJ2-2
V: TRBV7-9
D: TRBD2
DNA: TGTGCCAGCAGCTTCCACCAGCGGGGGGTGGACACCGGGGAGCTGTTTTTT
CDR3: CASSFHQRGVDTGELFF

size: -
J: TRBJ1-5
V: TRBV4-1
D: -
DNA: TGCGCCAGCAGCCAAGTCCGAGGGGATAATCAGCCCCAGCATTTT
CDR3: CASSQVRGDNQPQHF

size: -
J: TRBJ1-2
V: TRBV19
D: -
DNA: TGTGCCAGTAGTGCCGGGGTCAGGAACGTAAACTATGGCTACACCTTC
CDR3: CASSAGVRNVNYGYTF

size: -
J: TRBJ2-4
V: TRBV27
D: -
DNA: TGTGCCAGCTCCGTAACGGGGTTAAACATTCAGTACTTC
CDR3: CASSVTGLNIQYF

size: many
J: TRBJ2-3
V: TRBV7-2
D: -
DNA: TGTGCCAGCAGCCTGCTCTACACAGATACGCAGTATTTT
CDR3: CASSLLYTDTQYF

size: -
J: TRBJ1-1
V: TRBV6-5
D: TRBD1
DNA: TGTGCCAGCAGTTACCTTGGACAGGGGTACCTGAACACTGAAGCTTTCTTT
CDR3: CASSYLGQGYLNTEAFF

size: few
J: TRBJ2-1
V: TRBV20-1
D: -
DNA: TGCAGTGCCGTAGCTGGGGGGGCCGGAAATGAGCAGTTCTTC
CDR3: CSAVAGGAGNEQFF